Each of the 2 T cell receptor beta chains below was sequenced from the same sample in a study of blood T cell repertoires in COVID-19 (dated by TCRdb to between 2020 and 2021). Libraries were prepared through the immunoSEQ multiplex PCR assay. TCRdb took over this immuneACCESS table, retaining in-frame rearrangements with V and J assigned. Such tables are incomplete; in checked studies, under half of the missing clones stem from an unresolved V gene, and the remainder is unexplained. The sample has about 300,000 clones on record, 85% to 90% of them singletons. The ten largest clones add up to about 4.2% of the sample. Sequencing was carried out using PBMCs or T cells enriched from blood (not recorded which). The receptors shown here come from a man aged 25 to 45 who had recovered from COVID-19.

This clone was observed a single time. Mismatch with germline at one junction end may stem from a read error. The rearrangement joins TRBV7-7 to TRBJ2-1, with 10 nucleotides matching TRBD1. Germline CDR1 SSHAT, CDR2 FNYEAQ (reference sequence). The CDR3 covers 17 residues. CDR3 sequence: CASSSETGTGAYNEQFF. The CDR3 DNA follows: TGTGCTAGCAGCTCAGAGACCGGGACAGGGGCTTACAATGAGCAGTTCTTC. Complete variable domain (other parts from reference TRBV7-7 and TRBJ2-1): GAGVSQSPRYKVTKRGQDVTLRCDPISSHATLYWYQQALGQGPEFLTYFNYEAQPDKSGLPSDRFSAERPEGSISTLTIQRTEQRDSAMYRCASSSETGTGAYNEQFFGPGTRLTVL.

V usage is TRBV5-6 and J usage is TRBJ1-1; D is possibly TRBD1 (5 bases). The CDR3 spans 13 residues. Germline assignment: CDR1 SGHDT and CDR2 YYEEEE. V lost 2 bases and J 7 bases, leaving 12 bases between the germline ends. The CDR3 spells CASSLRDSLEAFF. Here the CDR3 DNA reads TGTGCCAGCAGCTTAAGGGACTCGCTTGAAGCTTTCTTT.